This TCR beta chain emerged from a study of T cell responses to AZD1222 COVID-19 vaccine. The protocol was immunoSEQ multiplex PCR, while the TCRdb copy is restricted to in-frame clones and leaves out a portion. The sample has tens of thousands of clones, about 88% seen once; the top ten hold 15% to 20%. Germline CDR1 reads KGHDR; CDR2 reads SFDVKD. The ends lost 1 base at V and 5 bases at J; junction bases unmatched: 5. The CDR3 has 16 residues. Study results and caveats: Repertoire samples came only from after the peak T cell response. Seropositive AZD1222 recipients at baseline numbered only 6 or 7. Among spike-specific TCRs, nearly half reportedly target unmutated variant regions.

The table lists this clone with a count of one. Antigen unknown. The sample here was peripheral blood, taken on day 0 of AZD1222 vaccination. This receptor was obtained from an adult in good health. The chain recombines TRBV24-1 with TRBJ2-2; TRBD1 aligns across 8 bases. The CDR3 DNA reads as TGTGCCACCAGTGATTTTGGGACAGGCGGGACCGGGGAGCTGTTTTTT. It encodes CATSDFGTGGTGELFF.